These T cell receptor beta chains were read from a single sample in a study of blood T cell repertoires in COVID-19. Measured with immunoSEQ multiplex PCR; TCRdb has only the in-frame clones, and not every one. Here the sample spans around 300,000 clones, around 88% being singletons. The material sequenced was PBMCs or T cells enriched from blood (not recorded which). The receptors shown here come from a woman aged 40 to 50 who had recovered from COVID-19. Both conserved end residues are part of each CDR3. The D gene is left open where the match is weak. Not all rows give a size; the values are once, few, many and, for expanded clones, a class.

TRBV3-1/TRBV3-2	TRBJ2-1	-	-	CASSQGGYYNEQFF	TGTGCCAGCAGCCAAGGGGGCTACTACAATGAGCAGTTCTTC
TRBV9	TRBJ2-1	-	TRBD1	CASSVGRGQGSYNEQFF	TGTGCCAGCAGCGTAGGCAGGGGACAGGGCTCCTACAATGAGCAGTTCTTC
TRBV14	TRBJ2-3	-	TRBD2	CASSQERGGDTQYF	TGTGCCAGCAGCCAAGAGCGGGGGGGAGATACGCAGTATTTT
TRBV27	TRBJ2-5	-	TRBD2	CASSLRVAGNQETQYF	TGTGCCAGCAGTTTAAGAGTAGCGGGGAACCAAGAGACCCAGTACTTC
TRBV15	TRBJ2-7	-	-	CATSRDRGTVGSYEQYF	TGTGCCACCAGCAGAGATCGCGGGACCGTGGGTTCCTACGAGCAGTACTTC
TRBV27	TRBJ1-1	-	-	CASSLQIAGYAFF	TGTGCCAGCAGTTTACAGATCGCGGGATACGCTTTCTTT
TRBV7-2	TRBJ2-1	-	TRBD2	CASSLELARKGQFF	TGTGCCAGCAGCTTAGAACTAGCGCGCAAGGGGCAGTTCTTC
TRBV23-1	TRBJ1-5	-	-	CASGPSTGGNQPQHF	TGCGCCAGCGGGCCATCGACAGGCGGTAATCAGCCCCAGCATTTT
TRBV6-6	TRBJ1-5	-	TRBD1	CASSAQGGQPQHF	TGTGCCAGCAGTGCCCAGGGGGGTCAGCCCCAGCATTTT
TRBV2	TRBJ1-1	-	-	CASSEARHPEAFF	TGTGCCAGCAGTGAAGCGCGGCACCCTGAAGCTTTCTTT
TRBV19	TRBJ1-1	-	-	CASSQQGENTEAFF	TGTGCCAGTAGTCAACAGGGAGAGAACACTGAAGCTTTCTTT
TRBV7-2	TRBJ2-5	-	-	CASSFLVPIANGGGETQYF	TGTGCCAGCAGCTTTCTCGTACCAATTGCTAATGGAGGCGGAGAGACCCAGTACTTC
TRBV27	TRBJ2-1	-	TRBD2	CASSFRPSGYNEQFF	TGTGCCAGCAGTTTCAGACCTAGCGGCTACAATGAGCAGTTCTTC
TRBV6-5	TRBJ1-6	-	TRBD1	CASRGTASISPLHF	TGTGCCAGCAGGGGGACAGCCTCTATTTCACCCCTCCACTTT
TRBV15	TRBJ2-5	-	-	CATSSPEERGETQYF	TGTGCCACCAGCAGTCCCGAGGAGAGGGGGGAGACCCAGTACTTC
TRBV11-2	TRBJ2-1	-	-	CASSLVTGLGNEQFF	TGTGCCAGCAGCTTAGTCACGGGACTGGGCAATGAGCAGTTCTTC
TRBV3-1/TRBV3-2	TRBJ2-1	-	-	CASSQDPFFREQFF	TGTGCCAGCAGCCAAGACCCTTTCTTCAGGGAGCAGTTCTTC
TRBV7-2	TRBJ1-1	-	-	CASRWDKYPMNTEAFF	TGTGCCAGCAGGTGGGACAAATACCCCATGAACACTGAAGCTTTCTTT
TRBV3-1/TRBV3-2	TRBJ2-3	-	-	CASSQEGVDTQYF	TGTGCCAGCAGCCAAGAAGGGGTAGATACGCAGTATTTT
TRBV28	TRBJ1-6	-	-	CASSLWTSNSPLHF	TGTGCCAGCAGTTTGTGGACATCGAATTCACCCCTCCACTTT
TRBV27	TRBJ1-3	-	-	CASSLSGVGNTIYF	TGTGCCAGCAGTTTGTCAGGGGTAGGAAACACCATATATTTT
TRBV18	TRBJ2-1	-	-	CASSPRTSSYNEQFF	TGTGCCAGCTCACCACGAACTAGCAGCTACAATGAGCAGTTCTTC
TRBV30	TRBJ2-5	few	-	CAWSSVGTQYF	TGTGCCTGGAGTTCGGTCGGGACCCAGTACTTC
TRBV9	TRBJ2-7	-	TRBD2	CASSFTGREYDEQYF	TGTGCCAGCAGCTTTACCGGGAGGGAATACGACGAGCAGTACTTC
TRBV9	TRBJ2-3	-	TRBD2	CASSSIAGGSSDTQYF	TGTGCCAGCAGCTCCATAGCGGGAGGAAGCTCAGATACGCAGTATTTT
TRBV28	TRBJ1-3	-	-	CASSQDSGNTIYF	TGTGCCAGCAGCCAAGACAGTGGAAACACCATATATTTT
TRBV24-1	TRBJ2-3	-	-	CATSDTLQPDTQYF	TGTGCCACCAGTGATACCTTACAGCCAGATACGCAGTATTTT
TRBV4-1	TRBJ2-1	-	-	CASSRAGGESPFF	TGCGCCAGCAGCCGGGCCGGGGGAGAGAGCCCGTTCTTC
TRBV2	TRBJ2-7	-	TRBD1	CASSGTGYEQYF	TGTGCCAGCAGTGGGACAGGGTACGAGCAGTACTTC